Below, 6 T cell receptor beta chains from the same sample are listed, as sequenced in a study of metastatic and nonmetastatic thyroid tumors. TCRdb reanalyzed the PCR reads with MiXCR. Here the sample spans 20,000 or so clones, around a quarter being singletons. No treatment of any kind had been given to any patient before thyroid surgery. The sequenced sample was tumor tissue. These receptors came from a female donor with papillary thyroid cancer or a benign thyroid nodule (not recorded which). Some clones in this sample may be carry-over from other donors' samples.

Points on this clone: A clone one base away is much larger, so this may be a read error. Different DNA sequences within this sample yield the same CDR3. The rearrangement joins TRBV4-2 to TRBJ2-3; 8 nucleotides line up with TRBD1. The V gene's germline CDR1 is LGHNA and CDR2 YNFKEQ. V was clipped by 6 bases and J by 2 bases; unmatched bases: 13. The CDR3 loop spans 17 amino acids. The CDR3 coding sequence is TGTGCCAGCAGTCTGACAGGGGCCGCCACCTACACAGATACGCAGTATTTT. Translated, it gives CASSLTGAATYTDTQYF.

The gene calls are TRBV5-1 and TRBJ2-1; possible D gene TRBD2, 6 bases. V lost 6 bases and J 2 bases, leaving 15 bases between the germline ends. Germline-derived CDR1 and CDR2 are SGHRS and YFSETQ. This CDR3 is 15 amino acids long. Written as DNA, the CDR3 is TGCGCCAGCAATCTCGGGGAGGTGCCCTACAATGAGCAGTTCTTC. Amino acid sequence: CASNLGEVPYNEQFF.

The chain combines TRBV6-1 with TRBJ1-2, with 7 nucleotides matching TRBD1. V was clipped by 5 bases and J by 0 bases; unmatched bases: 3. The V gene's germline CDR1 is MNHNS and CDR2 SASEGT. CDR3 size: 14 residues. The CDR3 DNA follows: TGTGCCAGCAGTCCACAGGGGCCTAACTATGGCTACACCTTC. Translating it yields CASSPQGPNYGYTF.

This chain connects TRBV9 to TRBJ1-6; TRBD1 agrees at 7 bases. Germline V lookup: CDR1 SGDLS, CDR2 YYNGEE. CDR3 size: 14 residues. Trimming cost V 3 bases and J 8 bases; bases outside gene matches: 5. CDR3 region: CASSGDSDYSPLHF. DNA for the CDR3: TGTGCCAGCAGCGGGGACAGCGATTATTCACCCCTCCACTTT.

This clone appeared a few times. The V call is TRBV27, the J call TRBJ1-2; the D is unclear. V was cut by 2 bases and J by 7 bases, with 11 bases left in between. From germline, CDR1 is MNHEY and CDR2 SMNVEV (reference sequence). The CDR3 has 13 amino acids. The CDR3 DNA is TGTGCCAGCAGTTTAAACCCGGCGGGTGGCTACACCTTC. This codes for CASSLNPAGGYTF.

This clone turned up a few times. Its ends do not fully match the called genes, so a read error is possible. The chain is built from TRBV6-1 and TRBJ2-7; D is undetermined. CDR1 is MNHNS, CDR2 SASEGT, per germline. The CDR3 contains 13 residues. The CDR3 reads CSSSYGSRQEHYF. Here the CDR3 DNA reads TGTTCCAGCAGTTACGGTAGCCGGCAGGAGCATTACTTC.